The 31 T cell receptor beta chains below were found in one sample sequenced in a study of cytomegalovirus exposure and HLA in healthy donors. It was with 60 Vbeta and 13 Jbeta primers that the PCR ran. The method was immunoSEQ multiplex PCR; TCRdb's version includes in-frame clones alone and lacks a portion of them. This table holds roughly 180,000 clones, roughly 80% found once. What was sequenced was PBMCs. The receptors originated from a female donor in good health and CMV-seronegative.

The V gene is TRBV19, the J gene TRBJ1-2; D may be TRBD1 (5 bases). Trimming took off 7 bases at V and 4 bases at J, with 25 bases between the two ends. This CDR3 has 17 residues. CDR1 is LNHDA and CDR2 is SQIVND in the germline V gene (reference sequence). The CDR3 bases are TGTGCCAGTACCCCGGGGGAGCGGGGCGCTGCGATCTATGGCTACACCTTC. Translation: CASTPGERGAAIYGYTF.

The gene calls are TRBV6-5 and TRBJ1-4; D gene uncertain. Germline assignment: CDR1 MNHEY and CDR2 SVGAGI. CDR3 length: 15 residues. V was pared by 5 bases and J by 7 bases, with 17 bases between. CDR3 nucleotide sequence: TGTGCCAGCAGTGGCCGGGGAAGCTTCGGTGAAAAACTGTTTTTT. Its translation: CASSGRGSFGEKLFF.

V and J are TRBV6-6 and TRBJ2-2; 10 bases match TRBD2. Germline lookup yields CDR1 MNHNY and CDR2 SVGAGI (reference sequence). CDR3 size: 15 residues. The trim removed 5 bases at V and 2 bases at J, leaving 2 bases unmatched. Here the CDR3 reads CASSRTSGNTGELFF. CDR3 coding DNA: TGTGCCAGCAGTCGGACTAGCGGTAACACCGGGGAGCTGTTTTTT.

CDR3 in amino acids: CASSAYRVREKLFF. Written as DNA, the CDR3 is TGTGCCAGCAGCGCCTACAGGGTGAGAGAAAAACTGTTTTTT. The chain uses TRBV5-6 and TRBJ1-4, with D perhaps matching TRBD1 (6 bases). Trimming stripped 4 bases from V and 8 bases from J, with 15 bases between. There are 14 residues in the CDR3. The germline V gene encodes CDR1 SGHDT and CDR2 YYEEEE.

The rearrangement links TRBV5-1 to TRBJ2-7; 8 positions agree with TRBD1. Trimming removed 6 bases from V and 4 bases from J; junction bases left unmatched: 12. This CDR3 contains 15 residues. In germline, CDR1 is SGHRS, CDR2 YFSETQ. The chain's CDR3 is CASNQGTGGLYEQYF. CDR3 DNA sequence: TGCGCCAGCAACCAAGGAACAGGGGGATTGTACGAGCAGTACTTC.

This clone was picked up a small number of times. The chain employs TRBV6-1 and TRBJ1-1; D not resolved. V gave up 8 bases and J gave up 0 bases, with 16 bases separating them. The CDR3 spans 15 residues. From germline, CDR1 is MNHNS and CDR2 SASEGT. The CDR3 DNA is TGTGCCAGCCCCGAAACGAGGGAGGTGAACACTGAAGCTTTCTTT. Encoded protein: CASPETREVNTEAFF.

This clone has only a few counts. The chain combines TRBV5-1 with TRBJ2-3; 11 bases fit TRBD2. The ends lost 6 bases at V and 5 bases at J; junction bases unmatched: 8. CDR1 is SGHRS and CDR2 is YFSETQ in the germline V gene. The CDR3 is 15 amino acids. CDR3 DNA: TGCGCCAGCACCCGTAGCGGGGGGGCTAGAGATACGCAGTATTTT. Residues: CASTRSGGARDTQYF.

V and J are TRBV11-2 and TRBJ2-1, with D possibly matching TRBD2 (6 bases). The length of the CDR3 is 14 residues. V was clipped by 1 base and J by 7 bases, with 11 bases between them. Germline values: CDR1 SGHAT, CDR2 FQNNGV. The CDR3 spells CASSLAGELNEQFF. DNA of the CDR3: TGTGCCAGCAGCTTAGCGGGAGAGTTGAATGAGCAGTTCTTC.

The CDR3 is CSAIVENIQYF. For the CDR3, the DNA is TGCAGTGCGATAGTTGAAAACATTCAGTACTTC. The chain combines TRBV20-1 with TRBJ2-4; D ambiguous. CDR1 DFQATT and CDR2 SNEGSKA come from the germline V gene (reference sequence). The CDR3 consists of 11 residues. V dropped 6 bases and J dropped 5 bases, with 8 bases sitting between them.

About this clone: The same CDR3 is also encoded by other DNA sequences in this sample. The rearrangement links TRBV2 to TRBJ1-1, with no clear D. From germline, CDR1 is SNHLY and CDR2 FYNNEI. This CDR3 is 14 amino acids long. The V gene lost 3 bases and the J gene lost 0 bases, with 8 bases spanning the gap. The DNA for the CDR3 is TGTGCCAGCAGTGAGGCAGGAATGAACACTGAAGCTTTCTTT. This encodes CASSEAGMNTEAFF.

The genes are TRBV27 and TRBJ1-1; 9 bases align to TRBD1. After removal of 5 bases from V and 0 bases from J, the junction contained 4 bases not matched to a gene. This CDR3 is 15 amino acids long. The germline V gene encodes CDR1 MNHEY and CDR2 SMNVEV (reference sequence). CDR3 nucleotides: TGTGCCAGCAGTCCGGGACAGGGACTGAACACTGAAGCTTTCTTT. It encodes CASSPGQGLNTEAFF.

The chain uses TRBV30 and TRBJ1-1; 7 bases are shared with TRBD1. V gave up 3 bases and J gave up 5 bases; unmatched junction bases: 3. CDR1 is GTSNPN, CDR2 SVGIG, per germline (reference sequence). The CDR3 length is 12 residues. The CDR3 nucleotides read TGTGCCTGGAGAGCACAGGGGACTGAAGCTTTCTTT. It specifies CAWRAQGTEAFF.

The chain uses TRBV5-1 and TRBJ1-2; 9 bases agree with TRBD1. CDR3 length: 14 residues. V dropped 4 bases and J dropped 6; count of bases not matched to a gene: 7. CDR1 SGHRS and CDR2 YFSETQ come from the germline V gene. The DNA for the CDR3 is TGCGCCAGCAGCATCACTAGGACAGGGGATGGCTACACCTTC. Translated: CASSITRTGDGYTF. The full variable domain, its missing parts supplied by reference TRBV5-1 and TRBJ1-2, is KAGVTQTPRYLIKTRGQQVTLSCSPISGHRSVSWYQQTPGQGLQFLFEYFSETQRNKGNFPGRFSGRQFSNSRSEMNVSTLELGDSALYLCASSITRTGDGYTFGSGTRLTVV.

V and J are TRBV4-3 and TRBJ1-5; the D is unclear. V was shortened by 0 bases and J by 5 bases, with 5 bases between the two germline ends. Germline V gene data show CDR1 as LGHNA and CDR2 as YSLEER. There are 13 residues in the CDR3. CDR3 region: CASSQDLHQPQHF. The CDR3 nucleotides read TGCGCCAGCAGCCAAGATCTACATCAGCCCCAGCATTTT.

This clone was counted only a few times. This chain links TRBV7-3 with TRBJ1-1, with D unclear. Germline V gene lookup returns CDR1 SGHTA and CDR2 FQGTGA. V was clipped by 8 bases and J by 1 base, with 14 bases between them. The CDR3 is made up of 14 amino acids. The CDR3 sequence is CASAVRQQNTEAFF. The CDR3 DNA reads as TGTGCCAGCGCGGTACGGCAGCAGAACACTGAAGCTTTCTTT.

There are a few counts of this clone. The chain carries TRBV4-3 and TRBJ1-6; D gene unclear. V lost 4 bases and J 9 bases, leaving 19 bases between the germline ends. CDR1 is LGHNA and CDR2 is YSLEER in the germline V gene. The CDR3 covers 16 residues. In nucleotides, the CDR3 is TGCGCCAGCAGCCTAATCCTGGGCGCCAAGGCTTCACCCCTCCACTTT. It encodes CASSLILGAKASPLHF.

This clone was picked up a small number of times. An end of the junction differs from the germline gene, which may be a read error. The gene calls are TRBV7-9 and TRBJ2-4; a possible D gene is TRBD2 (5 bases). CDR1 and CDR2 from the germline V gene are SEHNR and FQNEAQ (reference sequence). This CDR3 has 17 amino acids. The CDR3 nucleotides read TGTTCCAGCAGCCCAAGCCCCTCGGGGATAGCCAAAAACATTCAGTACTTC. It yields the protein CSSSPSPSGIAKNIQYF.

J is TRBJ2-1 and V is TRBV7-9, with D possibly being TRBD2 (6 bases). The germline V gene has CDR1 SEHNR and CDR2 FQNEAQ (reference sequence). Trimming removed 2 bases from V and 5 bases from J, with 16 bases in between. The CDR3 runs to 16 residues. In DNA form, the CDR3 reads TGTGCCAGCAGCTTACCTCGGGCCGGAGGGAACAATGAGCAGTTCTTC. This codes for CASSLPRAGGNNEQFF.

The chain has TRBV7-2 and TRBJ2-7; 9 bases line up with TRBD2. This CDR3 spans 14 amino acids. V dropped 7 bases and J dropped 6; count of bases not matched to a gene: 10. Germline V gene data show CDR1 as SGHTA and CDR2 as FQGNSA. The DNA for the CDR3 is TGTGCCAGCACCTTCGCGGGGGGGGGTCTCGAGCAGTACTTC. Translation gives CASTFAGGGLEQYF.

This clone was found a few times. The chain uses TRBV7-9 and TRBJ1-1; TRBD1 matches 12 bases. V shed 5 bases and J 1 base; nucleotides not matched to a gene: 11. This CDR3 has 18 amino acids. The germline V gene has CDR1 SEHNR and CDR2 FQNEAQ (reference sequence). The CDR3 DNA follows: TGTGCCAGCAGCACCCCCCCGGGACAGGGGGCCACGAACACTGAAGCTTTCTTT. Amino acid sequence: CASSTPPGQGATNTEAFF.

This chain connects TRBV4-1 to TRBJ1-1; 9 bases agree with TRBD1. V lost 5 bases, J lost 6 bases, and 7 bases stayed unmatched. Germline CDR1 is MGHRA and CDR2 is YSYEKL. The CDR3 is 14 residues long. CDR3 region: CASSSGQGIAEAFF. The CDR3 DNA sequence: TGCGCCAGCAGCTCAGGACAGGGGATCGCTGAAGCTTTCTTT.

This clone was seen once. This chain links TRBV6-5 with TRBJ2-7, with D tentatively TRBD2 (6 bases). The CDR3 loop spans 15 amino acids. Trimming took off 5 bases at V and 4 bases at J, with 18 bases between the two ends. CDR1 is MNHEY and CDR2 is SVGAGI in the germline V gene. The DNA for the CDR3 is TGTGCCAGCAGTCCTGGAGGGACTCGATCATACGAGCAGTACTTC. The encoded protein is CASSPGGTRSYEQYF.

The V gene is TRBV6-5, the J gene TRBJ1-2; D is unresolved. Germline-derived CDR1 and CDR2 are MNHEY and SVGAGI. CDR3 length: 14 residues. The germline V and J ends were trimmed by 4 bases and 3 bases, with 12 bases remaining between them. The CDR3 region has the DNA TGTGCCAGCAGTTCGGGAGGGCCCTACTATGGCTACACCTTC. Translated: CASSSGGPYYGYTF.

The CDR3 nucleotides read TGTGCCGGCAGCGCCCGGACAGACACCGGGGAGCTGTTTTTT. This translates into CAGSARTDTGELFF. This rearrangement joins TRBV21-1 to TRBJ2-2; the DNA was not used to check the table's D call, TRBD1. TRBV21-1 constitutes a pseudogene. The CDR3 is made up of 14 amino acids.

CDR3 coding DNA: TGTGCCATCAGTGAGTTTTCGGGGAACTCCTACGAGCAGTACTTC. Protein: CAISEFSGNSYEQYF. The rearrangement joins TRBV10-3 to TRBJ2-7, with D maybe TRBD2 (5 bases). V lost 1 base and J 0 bases, leaving 10 bases between the germline ends. The CDR3 extends over 15 amino acids. The germline CDR1 and CDR2 sequences are ENHRY and SYGVKD.

The genes are TRBV27 and TRBJ2-5; D is perhaps TRBD1 (6 bases). Trimming pared 4 bases from V and 0 bases from J, leaving 12 bases between. This CDR3 region has 15 residues. Germline CDR1 reads MNHEY; CDR2 reads SMNVEV (reference sequence). The CDR3 is CASSSYRDHQETQYF. DNA of the CDR3: TGTGCCAGCAGTTCCTACAGGGACCACCAAGAGACCCAGTACTTC.

The J gene is TRBJ2-7, the V gene TRBV7-2; D gene unclear. The V gene's germline CDR1 is SGHTA and CDR2 FQGNSA. This CDR3 has 11 residues. Trimming cost V 3 bases and J 2 bases, with 2 bases left between them. The CDR3 DNA sequence: TGTGCCAGCAGCTTCACCTACGAGCAGTACTTC. The encoded protein is CASSFTYEQYF.

The chain uses TRBV6-5 and TRBJ2-1, with 8 positions matching TRBD2. With 2 bases clipped from V and 7 bases from J, the junction kept 7 bases outside the gene matches. The CDR3 is 15 amino acids. CDR1 and CDR2 (germline): MNHEY, SVGAGI. In DNA form, the CDR3 reads TGTGCCAGCAGTTACCCGGGAGGGCCGGGGAATGAGCAGTTCTTC. Translated, it gives CASSYPGGPGNEQFF.

This clone has a handful of counts. CDR3 amino acids: CASSRSSLNENIQYF. The CDR3 DNA reads as TGTGCCAGCAGCCGTTCTAGCTTAAACGAAAACATTCAGTACTTC. The chain links TRBV11-1 to TRBJ2-4; possibly TRBD2 for D (5 bases). Between the trimmed V and J ends, which lost 5 bases and 5 bases, there was a span of 16 bases. The CDR3 contains 15 residues. Germline values: CDR1 SGHAT, CDR2 FQDESV (reference sequence).

This clone was recorded only once. The chain couples TRBV19 to TRBJ2-5, with 11 bases that match TRBD1. V trimming: 5 bases; J trimming: 1 base; junction bases outside the gene matches: 3. This CDR3 comprises 15 residues. Germline V gene sequence: CDR1 LNHDA, CDR2 SQIVND (reference sequence). CDR3 sequence reads: CASSPGTGGQETQYF. CDR3 coding DNA: TGTGCCAGTAGTCCCGGGACAGGGGGCCAAGAGACCCAGTACTTC.

V usage is TRBV6-1 and J usage is TRBJ1-1, with TRBD1 matching over 7 bases. V lost 4 bases to trimming and J lost 7 bases; unmatched junction nucleotides: 12. The CDR3 is 15 amino acids. The germline V gene has CDR1 MNHNS and CDR2 SASEGT. CDR3 bases: TGTGCCAGCAGTGCCTACAAGCCCGGGACAGTTGAAGCTTTCTTT. Protein: CASSAYKPGTVEAFF.